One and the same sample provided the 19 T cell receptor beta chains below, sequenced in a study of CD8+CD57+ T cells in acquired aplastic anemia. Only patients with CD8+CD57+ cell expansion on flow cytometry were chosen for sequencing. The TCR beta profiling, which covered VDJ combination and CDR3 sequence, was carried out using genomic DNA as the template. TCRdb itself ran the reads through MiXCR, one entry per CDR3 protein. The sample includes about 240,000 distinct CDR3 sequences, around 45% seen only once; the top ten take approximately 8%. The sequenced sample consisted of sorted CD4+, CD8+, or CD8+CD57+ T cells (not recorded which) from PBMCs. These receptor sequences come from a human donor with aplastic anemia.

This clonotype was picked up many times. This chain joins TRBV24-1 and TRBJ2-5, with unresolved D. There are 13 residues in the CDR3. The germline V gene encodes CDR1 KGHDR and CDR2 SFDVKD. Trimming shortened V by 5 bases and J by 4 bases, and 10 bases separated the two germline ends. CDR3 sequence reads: CATSGVSSETQYF. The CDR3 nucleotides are TGTGCCACCAGTGGGGTCAGTTCAGAGACCCAGTACTTC.

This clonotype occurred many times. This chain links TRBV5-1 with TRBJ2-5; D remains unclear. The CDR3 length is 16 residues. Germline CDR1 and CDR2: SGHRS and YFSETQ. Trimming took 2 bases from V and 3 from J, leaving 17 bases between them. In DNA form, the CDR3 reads TGCGCCAGCAGCTTTGAGACGCTGAGGCAGAAAGAGACCCAGTACTTC. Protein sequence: CASSFETLRQKETQYF.

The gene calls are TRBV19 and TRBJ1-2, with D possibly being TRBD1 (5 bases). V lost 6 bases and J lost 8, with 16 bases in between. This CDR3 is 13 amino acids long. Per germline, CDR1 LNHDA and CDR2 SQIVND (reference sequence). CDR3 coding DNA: TGTGCCAGTAGACGTCGAGGGGTTGACGGCTACACCTTC. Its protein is CASRRRGVDGYTF. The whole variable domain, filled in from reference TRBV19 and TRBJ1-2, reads DGGITQSPKYLFRKEGQNVTLSCEQNLNHDAMYWYRQDPGQGLRLIYYSQIVNDFQKGDIAEGYSVSREKKESFPLTVTSAQKNPTAFYLCASRRRGVDGYTFGSGTRLTVV.

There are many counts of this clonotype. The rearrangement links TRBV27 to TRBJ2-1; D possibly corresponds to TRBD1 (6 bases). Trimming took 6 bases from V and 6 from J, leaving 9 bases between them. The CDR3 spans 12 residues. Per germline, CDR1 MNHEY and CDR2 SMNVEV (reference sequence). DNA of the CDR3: TGTGCCAGCAGACAGGGAATCAATGAGCAGTTCTTC. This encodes CASRQGINEQFF.

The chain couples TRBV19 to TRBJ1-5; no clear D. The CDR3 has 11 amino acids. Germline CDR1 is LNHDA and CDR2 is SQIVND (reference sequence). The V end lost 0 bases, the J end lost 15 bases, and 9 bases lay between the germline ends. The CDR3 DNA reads TGTGCCAGTAGTATAGAGCCCTTCACGCATTTT. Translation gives CASSIEPFTHF.

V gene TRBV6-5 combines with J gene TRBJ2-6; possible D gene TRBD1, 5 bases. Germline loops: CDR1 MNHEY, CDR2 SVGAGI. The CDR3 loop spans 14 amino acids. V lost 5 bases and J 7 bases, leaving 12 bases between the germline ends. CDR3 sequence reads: CASSEQEGANVLTF. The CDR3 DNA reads TGTGCCAGCAGTGAACAGGAAGGAGCCAACGTCCTGACTTTC.

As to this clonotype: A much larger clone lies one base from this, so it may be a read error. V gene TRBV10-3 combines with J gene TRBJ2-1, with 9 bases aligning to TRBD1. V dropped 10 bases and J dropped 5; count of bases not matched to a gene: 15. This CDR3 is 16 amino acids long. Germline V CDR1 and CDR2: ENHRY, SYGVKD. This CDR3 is CASSPLRTGAHNEQFF. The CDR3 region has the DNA TGTGCCAGCAGCCCCCTACGGACAGGGGCCCACAATGAGCAGTTCTTC.

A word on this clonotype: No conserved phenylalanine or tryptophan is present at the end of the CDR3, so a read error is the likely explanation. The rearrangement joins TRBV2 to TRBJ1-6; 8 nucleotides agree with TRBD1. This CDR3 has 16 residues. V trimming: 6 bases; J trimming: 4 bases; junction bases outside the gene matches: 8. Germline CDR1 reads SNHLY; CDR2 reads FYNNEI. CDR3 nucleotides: TGTGCCAGCAGGGCGGACAGGGAGTCTTATAATTCACCCCTCCACTTG. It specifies CASRADRESYNSPLHL.

The CDR3 nucleotides read TGTGCCAGCAGTGGACAGGGAGATAATGAAAAACTGTTTTTT. Its translation: CASSGQGDNEKLFF. The chain combines TRBV6-6 with TRBJ1-4, with TRBD1 matching over 8 bases. The CDR3 runs 14 residues. Germline V gene sequence: CDR1 MNHNY, CDR2 SVGAGI (reference sequence). V dropped 5 bases and J dropped 4; count of bases not matched to a gene: 3.

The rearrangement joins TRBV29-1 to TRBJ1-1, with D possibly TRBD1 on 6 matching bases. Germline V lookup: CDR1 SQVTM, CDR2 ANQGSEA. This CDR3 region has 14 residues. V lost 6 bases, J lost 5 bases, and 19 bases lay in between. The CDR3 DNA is TGCAGCGTAAGGTCACCGGGACAATCAACTGAAGCTTTCTTT. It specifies CSVRSPGQSTEAFF.

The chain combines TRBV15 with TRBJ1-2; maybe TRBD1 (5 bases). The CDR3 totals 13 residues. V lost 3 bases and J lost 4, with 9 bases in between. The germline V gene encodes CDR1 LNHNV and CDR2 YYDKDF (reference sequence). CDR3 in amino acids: CATSSGAVYGYTF. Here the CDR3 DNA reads TGTGCCACCAGCAGTGGGGCTGTCTATGGCTACACCTTC. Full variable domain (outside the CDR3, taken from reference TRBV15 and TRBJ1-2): DAMVIQNPRYQVTQFGKPVTLSCSQTLNHNVMYWYQQKSSQAPKLLFHYYDKDFNNEADTPDNFQSRRPNTSFCFLDIRSPGLGDTAMYLCATSSGAVYGYTFGSGTRLTVV.

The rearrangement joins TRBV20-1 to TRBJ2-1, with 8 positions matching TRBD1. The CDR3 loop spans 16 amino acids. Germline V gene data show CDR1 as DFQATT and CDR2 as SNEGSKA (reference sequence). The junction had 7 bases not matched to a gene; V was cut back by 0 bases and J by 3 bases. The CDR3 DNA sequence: TGCAGTGCTAGAGATGAGGCAGGGGGCAACTACAATGAGCAGTTCTTC. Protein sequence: CSARDEAGGNYNEQFF.

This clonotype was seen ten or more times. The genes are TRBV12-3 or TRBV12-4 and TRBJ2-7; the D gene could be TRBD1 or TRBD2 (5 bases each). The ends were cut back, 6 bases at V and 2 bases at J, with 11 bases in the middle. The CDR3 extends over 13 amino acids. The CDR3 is CASSGDGTYEQYF. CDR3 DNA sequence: TGTGCCAGCAGCGGGGACGGAACCTACGAGCAGTACTTC.

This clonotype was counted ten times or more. In DNA, the CDR3 is TGTGCCAGCAGCCCCCGCAGTGGCAGTTCCGGGGAGCTGTTTTTT. It is translated as CASSPRSGSSGELFF. The chain combines TRBV9 with TRBJ2-2; D unresolved. V shed 4 bases and J shed 6 bases, with 16 bases lying between them. Germline CDR1 and CDR2: SGDLS and YYNGEE. This CDR3 comprises 15 residues.

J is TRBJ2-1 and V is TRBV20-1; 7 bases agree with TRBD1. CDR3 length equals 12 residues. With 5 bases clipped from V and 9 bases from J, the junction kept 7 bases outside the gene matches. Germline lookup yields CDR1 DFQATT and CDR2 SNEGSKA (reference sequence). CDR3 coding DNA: TGCAGTGCTGCACAGGGGATTGGTGAGCAGTTCTTC. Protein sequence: CSAAQGIGEQFF.

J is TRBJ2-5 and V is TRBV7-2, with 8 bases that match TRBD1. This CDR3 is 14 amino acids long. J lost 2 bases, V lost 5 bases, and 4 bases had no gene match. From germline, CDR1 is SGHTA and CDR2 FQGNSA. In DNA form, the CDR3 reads TGTGCCAGCAGCCCTCGACAGGGGCAAGAGACCCAGTACTTC. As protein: CASSPRQGQETQYF. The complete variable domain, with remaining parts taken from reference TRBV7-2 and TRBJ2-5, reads GAGVSQSPSNKVTEKGKDVELRCDPISGHTALYWYRQSLGQGLEFLIYFQGNSAPDKSGLPSDRFSAERTGGSVSTLTIQRTQQEDSAVYLCASSPRQGQETQYFGPGTRLLVL.

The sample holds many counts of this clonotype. Written as DNA, the CDR3 is TGTGCCAGCAGTGAAGAACTAGCGGGAGGGTCCGAGCAGTACTTC. Protein: CASSEELAGGSEQYF. The rearrangement uses TRBV6-1 and TRBJ2-7; 13 nucleotides line up with TRBD2. V lost 1 base to trimming and J lost 6 bases; unmatched junction nucleotides: 3. This CDR3 has 15 residues. CDR1 is MNHNS and CDR2 is SASEGT in the germline V gene.

CDR3: CSAVPKGQGIGNTIYF. The DNA of the CDR3 is TGCAGTGCCGTCCCAAAAGGACAGGGGATCGGAAACACCATATATTTT. V gene TRBV20-1 combines with J gene TRBJ1-3; TRBD1 matches 9 bases. V lost 6 bases and J lost 4; bases outside the gene matches: 13. The CDR3 has 16 amino acids. Per the germline V gene, CDR1 is DFQATT and CDR2 is SNEGSKA (reference sequence).

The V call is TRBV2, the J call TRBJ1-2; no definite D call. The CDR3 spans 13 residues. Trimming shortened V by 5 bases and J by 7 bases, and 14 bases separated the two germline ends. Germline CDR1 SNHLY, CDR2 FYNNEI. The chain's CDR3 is CASSSTPEGGYTF. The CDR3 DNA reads TGTGCCAGCAGTTCGACCCCGGAGGGTGGCTACACCTTC.